These T cell receptor beta chains were read from a single sample in a study of shared clonotypes between healthy human individuals. Clones were sequenced by immunoSEQ multiplex PCR, and TCRdb holds only the in-frame ones, with some missing. The sample lists approximately 1,000,000 clones; about 84% were seen once. The specimen sequenced was memory CD4+ T cells from PBMCs. These receptors originate from a man aged 18 to 29 in good health. Some clones in this sample may be carry-over from other donors' samples. Each CDR3 is given with its conserved first and last residue.

v_call: TRBV29-1
cdr3_aa: CSVETDRVEEKLFF

v_call: TRBV27
cdr3_aa: CASSLTLAGVNEQFF

v_call: TRBV5-6
cdr3_aa: CASSLEKIPSTYF

v_call: TRBV2
cdr3_aa: CASSQRLDYEQYF

v_call: TRBV30
cdr3_aa: CACSSGIYNEQFF

v_call: TRBV19
cdr3_aa: CASSRRTSGTDTQYF

v_call: TRBV6-6
cdr3_aa: CASSLGPDRVAQPQHF

v_call: TRBV10-3
cdr3_aa: CATRGGRVDQPQHF

v_call: TRBV10-3
cdr3_aa: CAISEPTGGYNEQFF

v_call: TRBV5-1
cdr3_aa: CASSLGGTRVNEQFF

v_call: TRBV25-1
cdr3_aa: CASSGGQVYEKLFF

v_call: TRBV11-1
cdr3_aa: CASSQPRDRASQYF

v_call: TRBV7-2
cdr3_aa: CASNPGWGQAISYEQYF

v_call: TRBV6-5
cdr3_aa: CASSYPTSGRAYEQFF

v_call: TRBV5-6
cdr3_aa: CASSLEVRGNYGYTF

v_call: TRBV11-3
cdr3_aa: CASSPRSGELFF

v_call: TRBV5-4
cdr3_aa: CASSDGLAGNTGELFF